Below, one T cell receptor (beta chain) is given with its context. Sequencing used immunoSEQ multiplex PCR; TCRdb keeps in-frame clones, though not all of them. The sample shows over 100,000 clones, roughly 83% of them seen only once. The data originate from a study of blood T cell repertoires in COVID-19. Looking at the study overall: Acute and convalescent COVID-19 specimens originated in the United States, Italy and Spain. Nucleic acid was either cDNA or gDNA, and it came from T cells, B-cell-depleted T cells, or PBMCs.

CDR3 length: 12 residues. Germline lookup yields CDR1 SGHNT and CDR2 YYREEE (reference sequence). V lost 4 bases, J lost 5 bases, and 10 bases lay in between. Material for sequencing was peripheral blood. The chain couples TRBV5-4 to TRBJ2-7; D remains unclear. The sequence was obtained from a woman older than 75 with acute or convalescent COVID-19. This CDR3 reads CASSARGDEQYF. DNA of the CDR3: TGTGCCAGCAGCGCTCGCGGTGACGAGCAGTACTTC. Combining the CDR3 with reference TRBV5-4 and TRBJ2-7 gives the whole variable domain ETGVTQSPTHLIKTRGQQVTLRCSSQSGHNTVSWYQQALGQGPQFIFQYYREEENGRGNFPPRFSGLQFPNYSSELNVNALELDDSALYLCASSARGDEQYFGPGTRLTVT.